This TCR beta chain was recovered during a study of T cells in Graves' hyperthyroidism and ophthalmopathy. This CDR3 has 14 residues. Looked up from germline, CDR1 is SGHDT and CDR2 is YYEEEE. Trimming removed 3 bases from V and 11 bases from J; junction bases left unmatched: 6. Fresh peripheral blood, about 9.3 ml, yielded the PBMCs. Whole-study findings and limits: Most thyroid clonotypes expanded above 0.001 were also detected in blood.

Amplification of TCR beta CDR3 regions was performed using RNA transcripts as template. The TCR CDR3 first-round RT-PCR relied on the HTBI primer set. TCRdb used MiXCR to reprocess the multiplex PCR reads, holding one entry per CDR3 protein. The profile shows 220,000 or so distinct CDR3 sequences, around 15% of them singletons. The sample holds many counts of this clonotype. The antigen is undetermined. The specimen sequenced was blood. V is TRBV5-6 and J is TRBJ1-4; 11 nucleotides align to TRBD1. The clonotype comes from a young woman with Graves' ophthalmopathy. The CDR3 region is CASSSRDRGWKLFF. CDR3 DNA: TGTGCCAGCAGCTCCCGGGACAGGGGGTGGAAACTGTTTTTT.